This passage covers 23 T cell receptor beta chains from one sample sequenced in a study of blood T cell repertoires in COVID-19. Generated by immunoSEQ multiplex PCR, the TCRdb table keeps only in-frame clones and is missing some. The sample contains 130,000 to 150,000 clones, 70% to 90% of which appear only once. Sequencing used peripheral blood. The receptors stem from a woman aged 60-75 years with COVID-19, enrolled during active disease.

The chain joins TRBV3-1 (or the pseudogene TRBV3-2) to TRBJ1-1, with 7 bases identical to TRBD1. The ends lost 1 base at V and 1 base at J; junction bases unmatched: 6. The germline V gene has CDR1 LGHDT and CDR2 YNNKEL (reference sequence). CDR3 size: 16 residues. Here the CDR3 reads CASSQVSPGGNTEAFF. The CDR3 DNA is TGTGCCAGCAGCCAAGTTTCGCCAGGGGGGAACACTGAAGCTTTCTTT.

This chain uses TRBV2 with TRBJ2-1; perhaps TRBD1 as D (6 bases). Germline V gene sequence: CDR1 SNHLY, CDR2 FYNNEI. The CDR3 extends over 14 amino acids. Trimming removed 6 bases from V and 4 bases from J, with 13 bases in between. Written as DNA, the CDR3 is TGTGCCAGCAGAGCGGACAGAGATTACAATGAGCAGTTCTTC. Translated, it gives CASRADRDYNEQFF.

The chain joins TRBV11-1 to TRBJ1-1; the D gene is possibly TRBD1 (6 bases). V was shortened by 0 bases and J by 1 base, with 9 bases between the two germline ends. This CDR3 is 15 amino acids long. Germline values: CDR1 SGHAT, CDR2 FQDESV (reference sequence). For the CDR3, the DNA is TGTGCCAGCAGCTTAGCTAGGACAGCGAACACTGAAGCTTTCTTT. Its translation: CASSLARTANTEAFF. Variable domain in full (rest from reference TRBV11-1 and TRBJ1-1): EAEVAQSPRYKITEKSQAVAFWCDPISGHATLYWYRQILGQGPELLVQFQDESVVDDSQLPKDRFSAERLKGVDSTLKIQPAELGDSAMYLCASSLARTANTEAFFGQGTRLTVV.

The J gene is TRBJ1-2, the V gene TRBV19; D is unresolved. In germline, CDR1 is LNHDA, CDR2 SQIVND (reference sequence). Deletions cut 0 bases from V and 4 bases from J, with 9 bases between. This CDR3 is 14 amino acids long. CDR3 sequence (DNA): TGTGCCAGTAGTATAGAGCGGCAGTCCTATGGCTACACCTTC. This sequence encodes CASSIERQSYGYTF.

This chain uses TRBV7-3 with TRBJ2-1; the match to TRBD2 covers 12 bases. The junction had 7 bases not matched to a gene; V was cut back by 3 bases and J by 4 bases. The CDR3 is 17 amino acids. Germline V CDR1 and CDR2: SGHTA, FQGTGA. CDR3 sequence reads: CASSFGLLAGGYNEQFF. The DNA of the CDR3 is TGTGCCAGCAGCTTTGGGCTACTAGCGGGGGGTTACAATGAGCAGTTCTTC.

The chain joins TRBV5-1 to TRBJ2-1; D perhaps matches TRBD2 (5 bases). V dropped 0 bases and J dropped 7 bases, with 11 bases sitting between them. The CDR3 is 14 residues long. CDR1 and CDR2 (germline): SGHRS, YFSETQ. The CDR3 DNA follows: TGCGCCAGCAGCTTGGTTGCGACTAATAATGAGCAGTTCTTC. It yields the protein CASSLVATNNEQFF.

CDR3 loop: CASSYSGTENQPQHF. The DNA of the CDR3 is TGTGCCAGCAGTTACTCAGGGACAGAAAATCAGCCCCAGCATTTT. The rearrangement uses TRBV6-5 and TRBJ1-5, with 7 bases identical to TRBD1. Germline V gives CDR1 MNHEY, CDR2 SVGAGI. Losses at the gene ends were 0 bases for V and 4 bases for J; bases not matched to a gene: 3. The length of the CDR3 is 15 residues.

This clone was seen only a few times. The CDR3 spells CASSYSAQGGFGYTF. CDR3 nucleotides: TGTGCCAGCAGTTACTCTGCTCAGGGAGGCTTTGGCTACACCTTC. The chain uses TRBV6-6 and TRBJ1-2; D might be TRBD1 (5 bases). The CDR3 runs to 15 residues. Germline CDR1 is MNHNY and CDR2 is SVGAGI (reference sequence). With 0 bases removed from V and 7 bases from J, the gap between germline ends came to 15 bases.

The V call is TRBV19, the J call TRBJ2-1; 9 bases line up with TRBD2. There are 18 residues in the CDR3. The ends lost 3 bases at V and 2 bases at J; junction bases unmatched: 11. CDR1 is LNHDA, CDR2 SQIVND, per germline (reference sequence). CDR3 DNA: TGTGCCAGTAGTATCCGACTAGCGGCCAGTCTCACCTACAATGAGCAGTTCTTC. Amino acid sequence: CASSIRLAASLTYNEQFF.

The CDR3 here is CASSLVWGVGTDTQYF. The CDR3 DNA reads as TGTGCCAGCAGCTTGGTGTGGGGGGTGGGCACAGATACGCAGTATTTT. The rearrangement links TRBV7-6 to TRBJ2-3; tentative D call: TRBD2 (6 bases). This CDR3 is built from 16 residues. CDR1 is SGHVS, CDR2 FNYEAQ, per germline. The germline V and J ends were trimmed by 3 bases and 1 base, with 14 bases remaining between them.

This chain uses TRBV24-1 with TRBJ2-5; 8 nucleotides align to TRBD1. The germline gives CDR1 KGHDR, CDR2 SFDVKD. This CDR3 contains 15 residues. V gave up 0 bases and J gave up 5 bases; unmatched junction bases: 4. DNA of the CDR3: TGTGCCACCAGTGATTTGCAGGGGGCTTGGGAGACCCAGTACTTC. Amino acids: CATSDLQGAWETQYF.

The CDR3 is CSASLARLAFF. As DNA, the CDR3 is TGCAGTGCTAGTTTGGCTCGTTTAGCTTTCTTT. J is TRBJ1-1 and V is TRBV20-1; D not resolved. The V gene lost 3 bases and the J gene lost 10 bases, with 12 bases spanning the gap. The CDR3 is 11 amino acids. The germline V gene has CDR1 DFQATT and CDR2 SNEGSKA (reference sequence).

Here the CDR3 reads CASSPEEGSYAFF. CDR3 nucleotides: TGTGCCAGCAGCCCCGAGGAAGGTTCTTACGCTTTCTTT. The V gene is TRBV4-2, the J gene TRBJ1-1; D gene ambiguous. Trimming removed 4 bases at V and 11 bases at J, with 17 bases between. Germline CDR1 LGHNA, CDR2 YNFKEQ. The CDR3 covers 13 residues.

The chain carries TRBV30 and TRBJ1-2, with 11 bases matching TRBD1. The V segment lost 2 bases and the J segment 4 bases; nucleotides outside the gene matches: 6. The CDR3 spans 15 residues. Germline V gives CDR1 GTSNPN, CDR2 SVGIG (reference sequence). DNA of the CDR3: TGTGCCTGGAGTATGGACAGGGGGCCGTTCTATGGCTACACCTTC. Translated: CAWSMDRGPFYGYTF.

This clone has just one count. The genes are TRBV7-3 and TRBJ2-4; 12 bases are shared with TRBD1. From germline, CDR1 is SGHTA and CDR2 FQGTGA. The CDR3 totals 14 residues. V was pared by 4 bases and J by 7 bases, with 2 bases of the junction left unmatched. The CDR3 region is CASSSGQGANIQYF. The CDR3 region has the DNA TGTGCCAGCAGCTCGGGACAGGGGGCCAACATTCAGTACTTC.

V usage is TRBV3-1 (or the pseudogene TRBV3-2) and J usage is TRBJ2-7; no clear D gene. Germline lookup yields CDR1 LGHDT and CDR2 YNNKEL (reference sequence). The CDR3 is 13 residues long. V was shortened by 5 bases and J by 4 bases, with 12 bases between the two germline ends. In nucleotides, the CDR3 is TGTGCCAGCAGCACGCCGGGTCTGTACGAGCAGTACTTC. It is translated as CASSTPGLYEQYF.

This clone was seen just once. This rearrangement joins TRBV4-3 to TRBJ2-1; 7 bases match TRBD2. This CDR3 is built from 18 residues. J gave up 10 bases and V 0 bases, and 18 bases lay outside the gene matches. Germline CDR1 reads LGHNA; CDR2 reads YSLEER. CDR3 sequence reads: CASSQEGRWERGTSEQFF. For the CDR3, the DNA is TGCGCCAGCAGCCAAGAGGGGAGATGGGAGCGGGGTACCAGCGAGCAGTTCTTC.

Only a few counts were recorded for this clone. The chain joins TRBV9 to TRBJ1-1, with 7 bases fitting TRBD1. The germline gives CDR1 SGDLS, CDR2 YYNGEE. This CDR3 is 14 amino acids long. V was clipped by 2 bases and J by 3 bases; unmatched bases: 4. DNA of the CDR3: TGTGCCAGCAGCGTCACAGGGGAGGACACTGAAGCTTTCTTT. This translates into CASSVTGEDTEAFF. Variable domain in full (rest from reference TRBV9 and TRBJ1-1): DSGVTQTPKHLITATGQRVTLRCSPRSGDLSVYWYQQSLDQGLQFLIQYYNGEERAKGNILERFSAQQFPDLHSELNLSSLELGDSALYFCASSVTGEDTEAFFGQGTRLTVV.

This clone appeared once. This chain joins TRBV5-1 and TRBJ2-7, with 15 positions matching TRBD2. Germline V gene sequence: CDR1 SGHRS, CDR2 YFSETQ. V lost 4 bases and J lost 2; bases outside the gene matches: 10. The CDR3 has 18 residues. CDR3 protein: CASSAGLAGGSSAYEQYF. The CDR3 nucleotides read TGCGCCAGCAGCGCCGGACTAGCGGGGGGGTCATCTGCCTACGAGCAGTACTTC.

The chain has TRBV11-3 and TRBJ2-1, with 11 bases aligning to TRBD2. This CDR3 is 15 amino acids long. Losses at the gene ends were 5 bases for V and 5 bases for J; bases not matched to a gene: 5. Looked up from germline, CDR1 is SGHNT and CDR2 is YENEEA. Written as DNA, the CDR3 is TGTGCCAGCAGCCCGGGACTAGCGGAGAACAATGAGCAGTTCTTC. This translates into CASSPGLAENNEQFF.

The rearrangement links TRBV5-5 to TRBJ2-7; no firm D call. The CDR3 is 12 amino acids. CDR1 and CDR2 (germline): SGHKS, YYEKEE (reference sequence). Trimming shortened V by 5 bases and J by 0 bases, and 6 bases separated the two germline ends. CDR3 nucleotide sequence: TGTGCCAGCAGGTATAGCTCCTACGAGCAGTACTTC. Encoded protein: CASRYSSYEQYF.

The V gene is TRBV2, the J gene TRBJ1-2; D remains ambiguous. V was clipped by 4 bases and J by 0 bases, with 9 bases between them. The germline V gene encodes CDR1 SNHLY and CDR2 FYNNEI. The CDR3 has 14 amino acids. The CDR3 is CASSVAETNYGYTF. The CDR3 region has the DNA TGTGCCAGCAGTGTGGCGGAGACTAACTATGGCTACACCTTC.

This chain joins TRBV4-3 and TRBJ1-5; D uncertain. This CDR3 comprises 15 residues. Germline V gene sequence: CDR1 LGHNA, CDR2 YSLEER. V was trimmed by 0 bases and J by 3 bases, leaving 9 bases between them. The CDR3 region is CASSQDPRFNQPQHF. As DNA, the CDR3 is TGCGCCAGCAGCCAAGATCCCAGGTTCAATCAGCCCCAGCATTTT.